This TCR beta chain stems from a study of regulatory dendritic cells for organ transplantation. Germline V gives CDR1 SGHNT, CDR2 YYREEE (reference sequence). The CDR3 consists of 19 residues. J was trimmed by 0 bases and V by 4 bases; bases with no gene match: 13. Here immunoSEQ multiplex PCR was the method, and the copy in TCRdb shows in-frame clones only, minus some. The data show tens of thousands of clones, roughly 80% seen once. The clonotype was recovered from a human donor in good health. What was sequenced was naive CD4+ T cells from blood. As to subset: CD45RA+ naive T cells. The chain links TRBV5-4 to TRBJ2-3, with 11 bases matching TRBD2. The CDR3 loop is CASSPQPGTSGISTDTQYF. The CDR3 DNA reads TGTGCCAGCAGCCCCCAGCCTGGGACTAGCGGTATTAGCACAGATACGCAGTATTTT.